This T cell receptor (beta chain) was sequenced during a study of blood T cell repertoires in COVID-19. The CDR3 sequence is 14 residues long. V lost 0 bases, J lost 3 bases, and 1 base stayed unmatched. Germline V gene sequence: CDR1 MGHRA, CDR2 YSYEKL. Repertoires were generated with immunoSEQ multiplex PCR, while TCRdb's copy carries only in-frame clones and drops some. The data show 100,000 to 150,000 clones, around 77% seen once. Sequenced material: peripheral blood. The source of this sequence is a human donor in a cohort sampled during active COVID-19. This chain uses TRBV4-1 with TRBJ2-7, with 8 positions matching TRBD2. CDR3 region: CASSQERGGYEQYF. Written as DNA, the CDR3 is TGCGCCAGCAGCCAAGAACGGGGGGGCTACGAGCAGTACTTC.